The clone carrying this T cell receptor beta chain is labeled large. What it binds is not known. From live CD3+CD8+TCRalphabeta+ cells, four PD-1 and/or TIGIT subsets were sorted. Each library started from 15 ng of total RNA using the QIAseq Immune Repertoire TCR panel. TCRdb processed the reads anew with MiXCR; each CDR3 protein has one entry. The data hold just under 300 distinct CDR3 sequences, with roughly 4% observed a single time. The data stem from a study of circulating CD8 cells and anti-PD-1 response in melanoma. Study overall: Nivolumab was given intravenously at 3 mg/kg every 2 weeks.

Study outcomes and limitations: Patients included both untreated and previously treated individuals. Clonotype sharing was highest between DPOS and TIGIT subsets. TIGIT repertoires were least diverse, DNEG repertoires most diverse.

Germline CDR1 reads SNHLY; CDR2 reads FYNNEI. V lost 11 bases to trimming and J lost 5 bases, with 27 bases between them. The CDR3 runs to 17 residues. The chain couples TRBV2 to TRBJ2-2, with unresolved D. This specimen consisted of CD8+ T cells from PBMCs, obtained at baseline or after one month of anti-PD-1 therapy (not recorded which). The sequence derives from a human donor with melanoma. As DNA, the CDR3 is TGTGCCCCCCCCTCGGGCGGAAGAGATCTGAATACCGGGGAGCTGTTTTTT. This encodes CAPPSGGRDLNTGELFF. The complete variable domain, with remaining parts taken from reference TRBV2 and TRBJ2-2, reads EPEVTQTPSHQVTQMGQEVILRCVPISNHLYFYWYRQILGQKVEFLVSFYNNEISEKSEIFDDQFSVERPDGSNFTLKIRSTKLEDSAMYFCAPPSGGRDLNTGELFFGEGSRLTVL.